Each of the 32 T cell receptor beta chains below was sequenced from the same sample in a study of OX40 agonist ivuxolimab in advanced cancers. Clones were sequenced by immunoSEQ multiplex PCR, and TCRdb holds only the in-frame ones, with some missing. The sample records fewer than 85,000 clones, 85% being singletons. The sequencing here drew on CD4+ or CD8+ T cells sorted from blood, taken in a trial of the OX40 agonist ivuxolimab. These receptors all stem from an adult with an advanced solid tumor such as melanoma, head and neck, liver or kidney cancer.

This chain connects TRBV18 to TRBJ2-7; 10 nucleotides align to TRBD2. The CDR3 has 17 amino acids. Germline V gives CDR1 KGHSH, CDR2 LQKENI. J gave up 4 bases and V 4 bases, and 13 bases lay outside the gene matches. CDR3 in amino acids: CASSQGTPSGSLYEQYF. The CDR3 bases are TGTGCCAGCTCACAGGGGACACCTAGCGGGAGTTTGTACGAGCAGTACTTC.

The chain combines TRBV10-1 with TRBJ1-1, with TRBD1 matching 8 bases. The germline gives CDR1 WNHNN, CDR2 SYGVQD (reference sequence). The length of the CDR3 is 15 residues. J was trimmed by 4 bases and V by 2 bases; bases with no gene match: 6. The CDR3 here is CASSEDRGTVTEAFF. The CDR3 DNA sequence: TGCGCCAGCAGTGAGGACAGGGGTACGGTCACTGAAGCTTTCTTT.

The chain combines TRBV11-2 with TRBJ1-3, with TRBD1 matching 10 bases. CDR1 and CDR2 from the germline V gene are SGHAT and FQNNGV. V dropped 1 base and J dropped 5; count of bases not matched to a gene: 5. The CDR3 runs 16 residues. The CDR3 sequence is CASSLGQGAKRNTIYF. CDR3 in DNA: TGTGCCAGCAGCTTAGGACAGGGGGCTAAGAGAAACACCATATATTTT. The full variable domain, rest sourced from reference TRBV11-2 and TRBJ1-3, is EAGVAQSPRYKIIEKRQSVAFWCNPISGHATLYWYQQILGQGPKLLIQFQNNGVVDDSQLPKDRFSAERLKGVDSTLKIQPAKLEDSAVYLCASSLGQGAKRNTIYFGEGSWLTVV.

The table lists this clone with a count of one. The J gene is TRBJ1-4, the V gene TRBV7-6, with a tentative D call TRBD1 (5 bases). Germline V lookup: CDR1 SGHVS, CDR2 FNYEAQ. The length of the CDR3 is 15 residues. With 2 bases removed from V and 4 bases from J, the gap between germline ends came to 11 bases. For the CDR3, the DNA is TGTGCCAGCAGCTTACTGCAGGGCCGTAATGAAAAACTGTTTTTT. Encoded protein: CASSLLQGRNEKLFF.

This sequence joins TRBV19 and TRBJ2-2; the D is unclear. Germline CDR1 and CDR2: LNHDA and SQIVND (reference sequence). V was clipped by 2 bases and J by 0 bases, with 7 bases between them. CDR3 length equals 15 residues. In DNA, the CDR3 is TGTGCCAGTAGTATATCAAGCGCGAACACCGGGGAGCTGTTTTTT. It translates to CASSISSANTGELFF.

This clone showed up just a few times. Other DNA sequences in this sample translate to the same CDR3. The rearrangement links TRBV5-1 to TRBJ2-1; either TRBD1 or TRBD2 may fit D (5 bases each). The CDR3 is 14 residues long. Between the trimmed V and J ends, which lost 0 bases and 9 bases, there was a span of 13 bases. Germline-derived CDR1 and CDR2 are SGHRS and YFSETQ. CDR3 DNA: TGCGCCAGCAGCTTGGGTCTGGGGGTGGGTGAGCAGTTCTTC. Residues: CASSLGLGVGEQFF.

By its share, this clone is medium-sized. The chain combines TRBV2 with TRBJ1-2; tentatively, D is TRBD1 (6 bases). Per the germline V gene, CDR1 is SNHLY and CDR2 is FYNNEI. The CDR3 contains 15 residues. V dropped 5 bases and J dropped 0 bases, with 13 bases sitting between them. The CDR3 protein is CASSQDSRANYGYTF. CDR3 in DNA: TGTGCCAGCAGTCAGGACAGCCGAGCTAACTATGGCTACACCTTC.

The J gene is TRBJ2-4, the V gene TRBV4-1; 7 nucleotides line up with TRBD1. The V gene end was trimmed by 4 bases and the J gene end by 4 bases; junction bases not matched to a gene: 7. The CDR3 has 15 residues. The germline gives CDR1 MGHRA, CDR2 YSYEKL. CDR3 protein: CASSLPTGQKNIQYF. The CDR3 nucleotides are TGCGCCAGCAGCCTCCCTACGGGACAGAAAAACATTCAGTACTTC.

The V gene is TRBV7-8, the J gene TRBJ2-3, with D perhaps matching TRBD2 (6 bases). Per germline, CDR1 SGHVS and CDR2 FQNEAQ. The CDR3 sequence is 14 residues long. V dropped 6 bases and J dropped 2 bases, with 12 bases sitting between them. CDR3 DNA: TGTGCCAGCAGTGTAAGCGGGTCCACAGATACGCAGTATTTT. This encodes CASSVSGSTDTQYF.

The rearrangement joins TRBV6-6 to TRBJ1-1, with D possibly TRBD1 on 5 matching bases. The CDR3 is made up of 11 amino acids. Trimming pared 2 bases from V and 10 bases from J, leaving 8 bases between. Germline values: CDR1 MNHNY, CDR2 SVGAGI (reference sequence). The CDR3 DNA is TGTGCCAGCAGTTACGGGGGAGGAGCTTTCTTT. Encoded protein: CASSYGGGAFF.

This chain connects TRBV11-2 to TRBJ2-6; TRBD1 agrees at 8 bases. This CDR3 is built from 16 residues. Germline-derived CDR1 and CDR2 are SGHAT and FQNNGV. The V segment lost 2 bases and the J segment 2 bases; nucleotides outside the gene matches: 2. CDR3: CASSLQGAAGANVLTF. Written as DNA, the CDR3 is TGTGCCAGCAGCTTACAGGGGGCGGCTGGGGCCAACGTCCTGACTTTC.

The CDR3 DNA is TGTGCCAGCAGCTTCCTCGGGGATACGCAGTATTTT. This translates into CASSFLGDTQYF. V gene TRBV7-3 combines with J gene TRBJ2-3, with D uncertain. Germline CDR1 reads SGHTA; CDR2 reads FQGTGA. The CDR3 totals 12 residues. V gave up 3 bases and J gave up 6 bases, with 7 bases separating them.

On this clone: The junction does not match germline at one end; this may be a read error. The chain joins TRBV7-9 to TRBJ1-2; 10 nucleotides match TRBD1. Germline V gene lookup returns CDR1 SEHNR and CDR2 FQNEAQ (reference sequence). This CDR3 region has 14 residues. The CDR3 sequence is CASSLGTGVYGYTF. The CDR3 DNA is TGTGCCAGCAGTTTAGGGACAGGGGTCTATGGCTACACCTTC.

The gene calls are TRBV6-6 and TRBJ1-2, with 9 bases that match TRBD1. Germline V gene lookup returns CDR1 MNHNY and CDR2 SVGAGI (reference sequence). The V gene end was trimmed by 6 bases and the J gene end by 4 bases; junction bases not matched to a gene: 3. The CDR3 spans 13 residues. Written as DNA, the CDR3 is TGTGCCAGCAGCTGGGACAGGGTCTATGGCTACACCTTC. This encodes CASSWDRVYGYTF.

The V call is TRBV7-6, the J call TRBJ2-1, with 8 positions matching TRBD2. The V gene's germline CDR1 is SGHVS and CDR2 FNYEAQ. Germline trimming cut 1 base from V and 7 bases from J; bases unmatched to any gene: 6. This CDR3 is built from 15 residues. In DNA form, the CDR3 reads TGTGCCAGCAGCTTAGTAGGCGGACTAGCAAATGAGCAGTTCTTC. Translating gives CASSLVGGLANEQFF.

The J gene is TRBJ2-3, the V gene TRBV29-1, with D unresolved. V gave up 4 bases and J gave up 3 bases, with 11 bases separating them. Germline values: CDR1 SQVTM, CDR2 ANQGSEA. This CDR3 comprises 13 residues. CDR3 coding DNA: TGCAGCGTTGTTCCAGACGGGACAGATACGCAGTATTTT. This gives the protein CSVVPDGTDTQYF.

This clone was seen a handful of times. CDR3 nucleotide sequence: TGTGCCAGCACCAAGACACTGGGTGAGCAGTTCTTC. This encodes CASTKTLGEQFF. This chain joins TRBV6-5 and TRBJ2-1; D unresolved. Germline V gene data show CDR1 as MNHEY and CDR2 as SVGAGI. V lost 7 bases, J lost 9 bases, and 13 bases lay in between. The CDR3 has 12 residues.

J is TRBJ1-3 and V is TRBV19; D unresolved. The CDR3 covers 17 residues. Germline V CDR1 and CDR2: LNHDA, SQIVND (reference sequence). The V and J ends lost 6 bases and 3 bases respectively, with 21 bases between them. CDR3 sequence (DNA): TGTGCCAGTAGCGCCCTGCGGTTAAGGCGTGGTGGAAACACCATATATTTT. Translating gives CASSALRLRRGGNTIYF.

As regards this clone: Other DNA sequences in this specimen translate into the identical CDR3. The genes are TRBV30 and TRBJ1-3; D is uncertain. The length of the CDR3 is 11 residues. The V end was cut by 1 base, the J end by 5 bases, with 3 bases between. Per germline, CDR1 GTSNPN and CDR2 SVGIG (reference sequence). The CDR3 DNA reads as TGTGCCTGGAGTGGAAGAAACACCATATATTTT. Residues: CAWSGRNTIYF.

This chain uses TRBV7-2 with TRBJ2-5; no clear D. Looked up from germline, CDR1 is SGHTA and CDR2 is FQGNSA. Trimming stripped 6 bases from V and 2 bases from J, with 4 bases between. The CDR3 is 11 residues long. The CDR3 nucleotides are TGTGCCAGCAGGGAGCAAGAGACCCAGTACTTC. It encodes CASREQETQYF.

This clone was counted a single time. The V gene is TRBV29-1, the J gene TRBJ2-5, with TRBD1 matching over 7 bases. The CDR3 is made up of 12 amino acids. Germline CDR1 reads SQVTM; CDR2 reads ANQGSEA. Trimming took 7 bases from V and 0 from J; bases not matched to a gene: 2. The CDR3 is CSAGTDQETQYF. The CDR3 coding sequence is TGCAGCGCCGGGACAGACCAAGAGACCCAGTACTTC.

The chain has TRBV7-8 and TRBJ2-1; perhaps TRBD1 as D (7 bases). The germline gives CDR1 SGHVS, CDR2 FQNEAQ. The CDR3 is 17 residues long. V was trimmed by 2 bases and J by 2 bases, leaving 16 bases between them. CDR3 sequence: CASSLRAGGTTYNEQFF. CDR3 DNA sequence: TGTGCCAGCAGCTTACGGGCAGGGGGGACAACCTACAATGAGCAGTTCTTC.

The V gene is TRBV6-1, the J gene TRBJ2-3; D is perhaps TRBD1 or TRBD2 (6 bases each). Germline-derived CDR1 and CDR2 are MNHNS and SASEGT. The V end was cut by 5 bases, the J end by 11 bases, with 17 bases between. This CDR3 is 13 amino acids long. CDR3 sequence reads: CASSRSGAGRQYF. The CDR3 DNA reads TGTGCCAGCAGTCGTTCGGGGGCAGGGCGGCAGTATTTT.

V usage is TRBV9 and J usage is TRBJ1-2; unclear D gene. The V gene's germline CDR1 is SGDLS and CDR2 YYNGEE. Trimming removed 0 bases at V and 5 bases at J, with 17 bases between. The CDR3 totals 16 residues. The DNA for the CDR3 is TGTGCCAGCAGCGTAGGCGTGACACCCCGAGGATATGGCTACACCTTC. As protein: CASSVGVTPRGYGYTF.

The rearrangement joins TRBV18 to TRBJ2-7; maybe TRBD2 (6 bases). V gave up 5 bases and J gave up 7 bases, with 18 bases separating them. Germline V CDR1 and CDR2: KGHSH, LQKENI. The CDR3 runs to 14 residues. The CDR3 sequence is CASSAAGPPREQYF. The CDR3 nucleotides are TGTGCCAGCTCAGCAGCGGGCCCCCCTCGGGAGCAGTACTTC.

This clone was picked up one time. The chain has TRBV6-6 and TRBJ1-1, with 7 bases matching TRBD1. Germline values: CDR1 MNHNY, CDR2 SVGAGI (reference sequence). The V and J ends lost 0 bases and 4 bases, in that order; junction bases with no gene match: 5. CDR3 length equals 15 residues. CDR3 amino acids: CASSYSLTGITEAFF. Here the CDR3 DNA reads TGTGCCAGCAGTTACTCGCTGACAGGGATCACTGAAGCTTTCTTT.

The chain uses TRBV6-1 and TRBJ2-5, with D unclear. This CDR3 contains 13 residues. Germline CDR1 MNHNS, CDR2 SASEGT. V lost 6 bases and J lost 5, with 13 bases in between. CDR3 bases: TGTGCCAGCAGCCTGGACCCTAGGGAGACCCAGTACTTC. Translating it yields CASSLDPRETQYF.

The chain combines TRBV19 with TRBJ1-2; D is uncertain. CDR1 and CDR2 (germline): LNHDA, SQIVND (reference sequence). V was shortened by 3 bases and J by 4 bases, with 9 bases between the two germline ends. The CDR3 is 13 residues long. As DNA, the CDR3 is TGTGCCAGTAGTATCCGCGGAGGCTATGGCTACACCTTC. This sequence encodes CASSIRGGYGYTF.

The genes are TRBV6-1 and TRBJ1-5, with D unclear. Germline assignment: CDR1 MNHNS and CDR2 SASEGT. V was cut by 4 bases and J by 1 base, with 17 bases left in between. This CDR3 is 17 amino acids long. The CDR3, as DNA: TGTGCCAGCAGTGGGTTCGCAAACTTCAGGAGCAATCAGCCCCAGCATTTT. Translation gives CASSGFANFRSNQPQHF.

V is TRBV19 and J is TRBJ2-7, with TRBD2 matching 8 bases. Germline trimming cut 4 bases from V and 3 bases from J; bases unmatched to any gene: 5. Germline-derived CDR1 and CDR2 are LNHDA and SQIVND (reference sequence). CDR3 length equals 14 residues. This chain's CDR3 is CASSRAGGVYEQYF. The CDR3 DNA is TGTGCCAGTAGTAGGGCCGGGGGGGTCTACGAGCAGTACTTC.

The chain couples TRBV5-6 to TRBJ2-3; 11 nucleotides match TRBD2. V gave up 0 bases and J gave up 6 bases; unmatched junction bases: 12. This CDR3 is built from 18 residues. Per the germline V gene, CDR1 is SGHDT and CDR2 is YYEEEE. CDR3: CASSLVSSGRNRVDTQYF. Here the CDR3 DNA reads TGTGCCAGCAGCTTGGTCTCTAGCGGGAGGAACCGGGTGGATACGCAGTATTTT.

This chain joins TRBV7-3 and TRBJ1-1, with D unresolved. Trimming removed 2 bases at V and 7 bases at J, with 11 bases between. Germline CDR1 reads SGHTA; CDR2 reads FQGTGA. The CDR3 contains 13 residues. This CDR3 reads CASSLSGDGEAFF. In DNA form, the CDR3 reads TGTGCCAGCAGCTTATCAGGAGACGGTGAAGCTTTCTTT. The whole variable domain, remainder taken from reference TRBV7-3 and TRBJ1-1, is GAGVSQTPSNKVTEKGKYVELRCDPISGHTALYWYRQSLGQGPEFLIYFQGTGAADDSGLPNDRFFAVRPEGSVSTLKIQRTERGDSAVYLCASSLSGDGEAFFGQGTRLTVV.